A selection of T cell receptor beta chains follows, all from one sample in a study of T cells in Graves' hyperthyroidism and ophthalmopathy. TCRdb re-called the multiplex PCR reads with MiXCR, one entry per CDR3 protein. The profile shows roughly 400,000 distinct CDR3 sequences, roughly an eighth of them singletons. The sample consisted of blood. The source of these receptors is a man between 45 and 60 years old with Graves' ophthalmopathy. CDR3s include the opening cysteine and the closing phenylalanine or tryptophan. Fields, in order: D gene, clone size, V gene, J gene, CDR3 protein, CDR3 DNA. The D gene is left open where the match is weak. Clone sizes are given selectively: once, few, many, or a class where the clone is expanded.

d_gene: .; abundance: .; v_gene: TRBV9; j_gene: TRBJ1-2; CDR3aa: CASSPTPGDGYTF; CDR3nt: TGTGCCAGCAGCCCAACGCCCGGGGATGGCTACACCTTC
d_gene: .; abundance: .; v_gene: TRBV11-1; j_gene: TRBJ2-1; CDR3aa: CASRIGENPNEQFF; CDR3nt: TGCGCCAGCAGGATCGGGGAGAACCCTAATGAGCAGTTCTTC
d_gene: .; abundance: many; v_gene: TRBV7-9; j_gene: TRBJ2-3; CDR3aa: CASSLDVRTQYF; CDR3nt: TGTGCCAGCAGCTTGGATGTGAGAACGCAGTATTTT
d_gene: TRBD2; abundance: many; v_gene: TRBV5-5; j_gene: TRBJ2-1; CDR3aa: CASSWVISGSSYNEQFF; CDR3nt: TGTGCCAGCAGCTGGGTGATTAGCGGGAGCTCCTACAATGAGCAGTTCTTC
d_gene: TRBD2; abundance: .; v_gene: TRBV7-8; j_gene: TRBJ2-5; CDR3aa: CASSPVLAGVEQETQYF; CDR3nt: TGTGCCAGCAGCCCCGTCCTAGCGGGAGTAGAACAAGAGACCCAGTACTTC
d_gene: TRBD2; abundance: many; v_gene: TRBV11-2; j_gene: TRBJ2-1; CDR3aa: CASSLVTSGRALNEQFF; CDR3nt: TGTGCCAGCAGCTTAGTAACTAGCGGGAGGGCGCTCAATGAGCAGTTCTTC
d_gene: .; abundance: .; v_gene: TRBV10-1; j_gene: TRBJ2-3; CDR3aa: CASRDTATDTQYF; CDR3nt: TGCGCCAGCCGCGACACGGCCACAGATACGCAGTATTTT
d_gene: TRBD1; abundance: many; v_gene: TRBV2; j_gene: TRBJ2-4; CDR3aa: CASSERGWTGVKNIQYF; CDR3nt: TGTGCCAGCAGTGAACGGGGGTGGACAGGGGTTAAAAACATTCAGTACTTC
d_gene: .; abundance: many; v_gene: TRBV20-1; j_gene: TRBJ2-3; CDR3aa: CSATDPATDTQYF; CDR3nt: TGCAGTGCTACGGACCCGGCCACAGATACGCAGTATTTT
d_gene: TRBD1; abundance: many; v_gene: TRBV11-2; j_gene: TRBJ2-7; CDR3aa: CASSNRDRSSYEQYF; CDR3nt: TGTGCCAGCAGCAACCGGGACAGAAGCTCCTACGAGCAGTACTTC
d_gene: .; abundance: many; v_gene: TRBV14; j_gene: TRBJ2-1; CDR3aa: CASSKWADEQFF; CDR3nt: TGTGCCAGCAGCAAATGGGCCGATGAGCAGTTCTTC
d_gene: .; abundance: .; v_gene: TRBV6-5; j_gene: TRBJ1-2; CDR3aa: CASSYPDMGRGSNYGYTF; CDR3nt: TGTGCCAGCAGTTACCCCGACATGGGAAGGGGGTCTAACTATGGCTACACCTTC
d_gene: .; abundance: many; v_gene: TRBV11-2; j_gene: TRBJ2-4; CDR3aa: CASSPYTLGSAKNIQYF; CDR3nt: TGTGCCAGCAGCCCTTATACCCTTGGGTCAGCCAAAAACATTCAGTACTTC
d_gene: TRBD2; abundance: few; v_gene: TRBV6-2/TRBV6-3; j_gene: TRBJ2-2; CDR3aa: CASSYSWTSGNTGELFF; CDR3nt: TGTGCCAGCAGTTACTCCTGGACTAGCGGAAACACCGGGGAGCTGTTTTTT
d_gene: .; abundance: many; v_gene: TRBV3-1; j_gene: TRBJ2-7; CDR3aa: CASSQGAASYEQYF; CDR3nt: TGTGCCAGCAGCCAAGGAGCGGCCAGCTACGAGCAGTACTTC